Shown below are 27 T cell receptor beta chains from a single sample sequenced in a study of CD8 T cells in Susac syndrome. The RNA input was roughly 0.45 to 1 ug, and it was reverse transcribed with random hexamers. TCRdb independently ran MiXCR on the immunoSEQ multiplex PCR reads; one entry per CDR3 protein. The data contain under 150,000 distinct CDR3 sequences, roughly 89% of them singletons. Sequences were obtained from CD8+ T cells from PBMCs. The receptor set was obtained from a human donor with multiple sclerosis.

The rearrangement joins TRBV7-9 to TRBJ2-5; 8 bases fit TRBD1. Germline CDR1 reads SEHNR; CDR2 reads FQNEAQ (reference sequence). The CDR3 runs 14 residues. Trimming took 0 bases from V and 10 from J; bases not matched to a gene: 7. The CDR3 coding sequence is TGTGCCAGCAGCTTAGCTGGACAGGGCGGACTCCAGTACTTC. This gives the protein CASSLAGQGGLQYF.

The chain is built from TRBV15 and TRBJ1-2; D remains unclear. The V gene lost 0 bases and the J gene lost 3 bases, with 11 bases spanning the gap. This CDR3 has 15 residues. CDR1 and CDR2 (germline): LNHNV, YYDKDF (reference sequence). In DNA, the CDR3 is TGTGCCACCAGCAGAGAACCGGGAGCCCACTATGGCTACACCTTC. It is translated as CATSREPGAHYGYTF.

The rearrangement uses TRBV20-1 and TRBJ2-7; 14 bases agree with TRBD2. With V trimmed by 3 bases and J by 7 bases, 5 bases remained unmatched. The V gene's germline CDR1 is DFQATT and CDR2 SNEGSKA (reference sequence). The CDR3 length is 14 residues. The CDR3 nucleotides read TGCAGTGCTAGGGGACTAGCGGGAGCCCGGGAGCAGTACTTC. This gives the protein CSARGLAGAREQYF.

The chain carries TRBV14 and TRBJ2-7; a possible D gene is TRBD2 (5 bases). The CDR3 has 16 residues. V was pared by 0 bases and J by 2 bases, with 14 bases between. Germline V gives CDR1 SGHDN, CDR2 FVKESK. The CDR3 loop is CASSQDPGIEAYEQYF. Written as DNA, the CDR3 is TGTGCCAGCAGCCAAGATCCCGGGATAGAGGCCTACGAGCAGTACTTC.

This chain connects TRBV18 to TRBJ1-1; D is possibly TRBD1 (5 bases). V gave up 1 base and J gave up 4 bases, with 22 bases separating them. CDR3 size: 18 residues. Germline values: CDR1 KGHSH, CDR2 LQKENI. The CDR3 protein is CASSPQSLGDVNSTEAFF. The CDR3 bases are TGTGCCAGCTCACCACAATCCTTAGGGGATGTAAACAGCACTGAAGCTTTCTTT.

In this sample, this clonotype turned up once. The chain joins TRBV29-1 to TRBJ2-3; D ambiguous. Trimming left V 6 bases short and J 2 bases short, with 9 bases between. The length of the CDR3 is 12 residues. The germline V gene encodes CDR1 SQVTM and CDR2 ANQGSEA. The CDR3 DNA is TGCAGCGTCCTAGATTTCACAGATACGCAGTATTTT. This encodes CSVLDFTDTQYF.

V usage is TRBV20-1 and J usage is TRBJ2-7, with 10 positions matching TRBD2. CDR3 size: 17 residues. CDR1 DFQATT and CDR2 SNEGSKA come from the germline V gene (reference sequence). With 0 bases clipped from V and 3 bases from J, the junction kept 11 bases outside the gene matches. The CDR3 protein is CSARDYRTSGGNYEQYF. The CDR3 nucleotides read TGCAGTGCTAGAGATTATCGGACTAGCGGAGGGAACTACGAGCAGTACTTC.

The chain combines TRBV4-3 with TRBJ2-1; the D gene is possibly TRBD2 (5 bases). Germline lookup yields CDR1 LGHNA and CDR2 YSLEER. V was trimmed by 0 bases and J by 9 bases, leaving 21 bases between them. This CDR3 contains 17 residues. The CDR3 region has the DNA TGCGCCAGCAGCCAAGATCTGGAAGGTGGGCGGGCAGGTGAGCAGTTCTTC. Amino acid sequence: CASSQDLEGGRAGEQFF.

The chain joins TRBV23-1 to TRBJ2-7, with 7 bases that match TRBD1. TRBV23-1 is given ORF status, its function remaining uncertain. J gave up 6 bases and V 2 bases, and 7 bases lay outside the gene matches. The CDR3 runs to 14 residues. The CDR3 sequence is CASSQGQGVVEQYF. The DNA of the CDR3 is TGCGCCAGCAGTCAAGGGCAGGGGGTCGTCGAGCAGTACTTC.

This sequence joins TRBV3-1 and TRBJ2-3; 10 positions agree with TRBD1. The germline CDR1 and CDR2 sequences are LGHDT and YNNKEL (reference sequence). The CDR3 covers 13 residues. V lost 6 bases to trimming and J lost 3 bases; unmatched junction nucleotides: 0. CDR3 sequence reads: CASRGQGTDTQYF. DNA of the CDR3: TGTGCCAGCAGGGGACAGGGGACAGATACGCAGTATTTT.

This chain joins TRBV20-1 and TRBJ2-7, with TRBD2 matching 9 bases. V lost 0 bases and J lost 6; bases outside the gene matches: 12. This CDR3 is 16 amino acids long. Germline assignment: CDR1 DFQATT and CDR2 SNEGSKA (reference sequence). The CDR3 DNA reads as TGCAGTGCTAGAGATTGGAACCTAGCGGGACCGGGCGAGCAGTACTTC. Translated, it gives CSARDWNLAGPGEQYF.

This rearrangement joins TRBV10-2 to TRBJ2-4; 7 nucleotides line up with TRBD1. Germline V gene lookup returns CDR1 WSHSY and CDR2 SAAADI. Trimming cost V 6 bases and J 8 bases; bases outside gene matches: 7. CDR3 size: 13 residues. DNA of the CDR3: TGCGCCAGCAGGTTACAGGGGTCGGACATTCAGTACTTC. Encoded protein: CASRLQGSDIQYF.

The CDR3 coding sequence is TGCGCCAGCAGCCAAAGGGGGGGAGGGCCGAGGCAAGAGACCCAGTACTTC. As protein: CASSQRGGGPRQETQYF. This chain connects TRBV4-1 to TRBJ2-5; D possibly corresponds to TRBD2 (7 bases). The CDR3 consists of 17 residues. Trimming took 2 bases from V and 2 from J, leaving 18 bases between them. The germline gives CDR1 MGHRA, CDR2 YSYEKL.

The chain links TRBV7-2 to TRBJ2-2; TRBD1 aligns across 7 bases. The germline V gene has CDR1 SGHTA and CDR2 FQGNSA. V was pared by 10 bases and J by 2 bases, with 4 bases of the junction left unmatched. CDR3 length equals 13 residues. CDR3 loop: CAKQGFNTGELFF. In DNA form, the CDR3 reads TGTGCCAAACAGGGGTTTAACACCGGGGAGCTGTTTTTT. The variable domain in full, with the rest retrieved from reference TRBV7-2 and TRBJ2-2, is GAGVSQSPSNKVTEKGKDVELRCDPISGHTALYWYRQSLGQGLEFLIYFQGNSAPDKSGLPSDRFSAERTGGSVSTLTIQRTQQEDSAVYLCAKQGFNTGELFFGEGSRLTVL.

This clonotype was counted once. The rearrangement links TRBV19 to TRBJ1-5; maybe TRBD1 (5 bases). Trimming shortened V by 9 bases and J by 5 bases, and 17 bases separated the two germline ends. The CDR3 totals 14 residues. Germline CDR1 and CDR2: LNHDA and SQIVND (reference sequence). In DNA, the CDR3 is TGTGCCAGCAGCCGGGACTTAGAGGATCAGCCCCAGCATTTT. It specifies CASSRDLEDQPQHF.

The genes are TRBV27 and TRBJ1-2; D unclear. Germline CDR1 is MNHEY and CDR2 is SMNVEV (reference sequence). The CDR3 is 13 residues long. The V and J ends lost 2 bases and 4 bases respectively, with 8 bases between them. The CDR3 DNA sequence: TGTGCCAGCAGTTTAATCGGCAGCTATGGCTACACCTTC. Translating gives CASSLIGSYGYTF.

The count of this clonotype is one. DNA of the CDR3: TGCGCCAGCAGCGTTACAGGTACGGGCGAGCAGTACTTC. Amino acids: CASSVTGTGEQYF. V usage is TRBV5-1 and J usage is TRBJ2-7; possible D gene TRBD1, 5 bases. CDR1 is SGHRS, CDR2 YFSETQ, per germline. The length of the CDR3 is 13 residues. Between the trimmed V and J ends, which lost 4 bases and 6 bases, there was a span of 14 bases.

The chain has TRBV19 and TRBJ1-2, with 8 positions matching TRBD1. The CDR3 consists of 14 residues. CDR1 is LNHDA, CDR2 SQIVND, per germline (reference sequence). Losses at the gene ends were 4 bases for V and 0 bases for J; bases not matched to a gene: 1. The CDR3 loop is CASSTGGTNYGYTF. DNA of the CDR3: TGTGCCAGTAGTACAGGGGGCACTAACTATGGCTACACCTTC.

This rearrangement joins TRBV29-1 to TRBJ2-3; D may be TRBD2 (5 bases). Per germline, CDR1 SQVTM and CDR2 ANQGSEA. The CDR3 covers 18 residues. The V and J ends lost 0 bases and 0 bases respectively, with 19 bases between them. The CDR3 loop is CSVEDLSVGNPSTDTQYF. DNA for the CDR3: TGCAGCGTTGAAGATCTTAGCGTCGGAAATCCTAGCACAGATACGCAGTATTTT.

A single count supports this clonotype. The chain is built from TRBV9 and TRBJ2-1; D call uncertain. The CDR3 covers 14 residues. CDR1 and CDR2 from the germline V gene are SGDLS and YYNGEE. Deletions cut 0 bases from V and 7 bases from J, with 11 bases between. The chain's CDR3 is CASSVEPDDNEQFF. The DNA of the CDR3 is TGTGCCAGCAGCGTAGAGCCAGACGATAATGAGCAGTTCTTC.

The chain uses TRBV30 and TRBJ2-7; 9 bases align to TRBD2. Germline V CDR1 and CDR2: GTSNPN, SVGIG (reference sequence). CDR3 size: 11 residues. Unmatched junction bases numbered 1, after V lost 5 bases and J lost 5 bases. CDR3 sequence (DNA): TGTGCCTGGCGGACTAGCGACGAGCAGTACTTC. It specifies CAWRTSDEQYF.

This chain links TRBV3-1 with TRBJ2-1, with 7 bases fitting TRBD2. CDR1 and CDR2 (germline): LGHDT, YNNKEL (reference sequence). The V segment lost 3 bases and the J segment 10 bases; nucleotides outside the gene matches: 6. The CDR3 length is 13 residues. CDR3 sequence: CASSQVGLSEQFF. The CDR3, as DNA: TGTGCCAGCAGCCAGGTGGGACTATCCGAGCAGTTCTTC.

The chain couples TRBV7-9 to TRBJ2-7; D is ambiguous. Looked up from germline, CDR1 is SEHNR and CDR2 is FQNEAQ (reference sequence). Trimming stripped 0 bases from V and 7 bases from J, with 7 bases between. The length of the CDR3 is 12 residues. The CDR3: CASSLAGLEQYF. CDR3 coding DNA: TGTGCCAGCAGCTTAGCAGGGTTGGAGCAGTACTTC.

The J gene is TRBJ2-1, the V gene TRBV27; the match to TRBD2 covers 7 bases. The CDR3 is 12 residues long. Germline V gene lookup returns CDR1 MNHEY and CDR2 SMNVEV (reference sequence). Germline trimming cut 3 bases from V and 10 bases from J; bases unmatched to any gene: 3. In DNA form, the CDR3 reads TGTGCCAGCAGTTTTGGGGGAGGGGAGCAGTTCTTC. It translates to CASSFGGGEQFF.

CDR3 residues: CASIDRDSPKRGEAFF. The CDR3 DNA is TGTGCCAGCATCGACCGGGACAGCCCGAAGAGGGGTGAAGCTTTCTTT. This chain uses TRBV12-3 or TRBV12-4 with TRBJ1-1; 7 nucleotides match TRBD1. V was pared by 7 bases and J by 7 bases, with 18 bases of the junction left unmatched. This CDR3 has 16 residues.

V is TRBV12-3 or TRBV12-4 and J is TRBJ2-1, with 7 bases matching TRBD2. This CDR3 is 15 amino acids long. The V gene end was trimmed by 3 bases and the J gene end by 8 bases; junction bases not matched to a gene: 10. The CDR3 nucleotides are TGTGCCAGCAGTTTCGGGGGGAGCCTGTCGGATGAGCAGTTCTTC. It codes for CASSFGGSLSDEQFF.

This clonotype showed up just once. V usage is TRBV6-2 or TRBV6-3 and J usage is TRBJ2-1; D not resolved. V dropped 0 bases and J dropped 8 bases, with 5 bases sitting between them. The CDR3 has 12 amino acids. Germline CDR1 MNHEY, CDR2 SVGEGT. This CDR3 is CASSYSIDEQFF. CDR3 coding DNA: TGTGCCAGCAGTTACTCGATTGATGAGCAGTTCTTC.